The 14 T cell receptor beta chains presented below share a single source sample, sequenced in a study of T cells in Graves' hyperthyroidism and ophthalmopathy. RNA transcripts yielded amplified TCR beta CDR3 regions. A first-round RT-PCR of the TCR CDR3 used the HTBI primer set. TCRdb used MiXCR to reprocess the multiplex PCR reads, holding one entry per CDR3 protein. The sample contains about 380,000 distinct CDR3 sequences, about 18% of which appear only once. Material: blood. The receptors originated from a man aged 18-30 years with Graves' ophthalmopathy.

This clonotype appeared a single time. V gene TRBV7-9 combines with J gene TRBJ1-6; 8 nucleotides align to TRBD1. The germline CDR1 and CDR2 sequences are SEHNR and FQNEAQ (reference sequence). With 3 bases clipped from V and 7 bases from J, the junction kept 8 bases outside the gene matches. This CDR3 has 16 residues. CDR3 amino acids: CASSFVQGGRNSPLHF. The CDR3 DNA follows: TGTGCCAGCAGCTTTGTACAGGGGGGGAGAAATTCACCCCTCCACTTT.

This clonotype was seen a single time. Mismatch with germline at one junction end may stem from a read error. The genes are TRBV9 and TRBJ2-2; 8 positions agree with TRBD1. The CDR3 is 16 residues long. CDR1 and CDR2 from the germline V gene are SGDLS and YYNGEE. Here the CDR3 reads CASGVAQGAPTGELFF. The CDR3 DNA follows: TGTGCCAGCGGCGTAGCTCAGGGGGCGCCCACCGGGGAGCTGTTTTTT.

This clonotype was counted ten times or more. CDR3 sequence: CASSLTSGGETQYF. The CDR3 bases are TGTGCCAGCAGTTTAACTAGCGGGGGCGAGACCCAGTACTTC. The chain links TRBV12-3 or TRBV12-4 to TRBJ2-5; 11 bases agree with TRBD2. The CDR3 spans 14 residues. V was clipped by 2 bases and J by 5 bases; unmatched bases: 1.

The sample holds a few counts of this clonotype. The V and J genes are TRBV3-1 and TRBJ1-6; the D is unclear. Germline V CDR1 and CDR2: LGHDT, YNNKEL (reference sequence). This CDR3 has 16 amino acids. Trimming removed 0 bases from V and 7 bases from J, with 13 bases in between. DNA of the CDR3: TGTGCCAGCAGCCAAGAGGCAGCGCGTGGGAATTCACCCCTCCACTTT. Translated: CASSQEAARGNSPLHF.

This clonotype occurred many times. This chain uses TRBV5-8 with TRBJ1-6, with D tentatively TRBD1 (5 bases). Trimming left V 0 bases short and J 9 bases short, with 19 bases between. The CDR3 sequence is 17 residues long. In germline, CDR1 is SGHTS, CDR2 YDEGEE. CDR3 region: CASSLAGVLPGSSPLHF. CDR3 bases: TGTGCCAGCAGCTTGGCGGGGGTACTTCCCGGTAGTTCACCCCTCCACTTT.

This clonotype appeared many times. The CDR3 reads CSAMDRGLLFPYEQYF. For the CDR3, the DNA is TGCAGTGCAATGGACAGGGGGCTCCTTTTCCCCTACGAGCAGTACTTC. The chain links TRBV20-1 to TRBJ2-7; TRBD1 matches at 11 bases. After removal of 6 bases from V and 2 bases from J, the junction contained 12 bases not matched to a gene. Germline CDR1 DFQATT, CDR2 SNEGSKA (reference sequence). CDR3 size: 16 residues.

A remark on this clonotype: This may stem from a read error, because a much larger clone lies one nucleotide away. This chain joins TRBV3-1 and TRBJ1-1; the match to TRBD1 covers 8 bases. CDR3 length: 12 amino acids. Per germline, CDR1 LGHDT and CDR2 YNNKEL (reference sequence). CDR3 in amino acids: CASSSTGDVASF. CDR3 sequence (DNA): TGTGCCAGCAGCTCGACAGGGGACGTAGCTTCCTTT. Complete variable domain (other parts from reference TRBV3-1 and TRBJ1-1): DTAVSQTPKYLVTQMGNDKSIKCEQNLGHDTMYWYKQDSKKFLKIMFSYNNKELIINETVPNRFSPKSPDKAHLNLHINSLELGDSAVYFCASSSTGDVASFGQGTRLTVV.

The sample holds a few counts of this clonotype. The rearrangement links TRBV6-5 to TRBJ1-2, with D hard to call. Germline V gives CDR1 MNHEY, CDR2 SVGAGI. The CDR3 extends over 17 amino acids. Trimming cost V 0 bases and J 0 bases, with 14 bases left between them. The CDR3 sequence: CASSYSGVGPPNYGYTF. For the CDR3, the DNA is TGTGCCAGCAGTTACTCGGGAGTAGGACCTCCTAACTATGGCTACACCTTC.

This clonotype was seen a few times. This chain connects TRBV18 to TRBJ1-1; D might be TRBD1 (6 bases). Trimming pared 5 bases from V and 0 bases from J, leaving 16 bases between. The CDR3 runs to 16 residues. The germline V gene encodes CDR1 KGHSH and CDR2 LQKENI. CDR3 region: CASSSGGAGVNTEAFF. As DNA, the CDR3 is TGTGCCAGCTCATCCGGAGGGGCAGGGGTGAACACTGAAGCTTTCTTT.

The chain couples TRBV6-1 to TRBJ2-7, with 7 bases matching TRBD1. The CDR3 runs to 15 residues. Trimming took 5 bases from V and 1 from J; bases not matched to a gene: 8. Germline V gene sequence: CDR1 MNHNS, CDR2 SASEGT. CDR3 amino acids: CASSNPRQGSYEQYF. CDR3 sequence (DNA): TGTGCCAGCAGTAACCCCCGACAGGGATCCTACGAGCAGTACTTC.

This clonotype was observed a handful of times. This chain uses TRBV4-1 with TRBJ1-1, with a possible D match to TRBD1 (5 bases). The CDR3 is 17 amino acids. CDR1 is MGHRA, CDR2 YSYEKL, per germline. V was trimmed by 0 bases and J by 0 bases, leaving 14 bases between them. CDR3 sequence reads: CASSQEIGGIMNTEAFF. The CDR3 region has the DNA TGCGCCAGCAGCCAAGAGATCGGGGGGATTATGAACACTGAAGCTTTCTTT.

There are a few counts of this clonotype. The chain combines TRBV20-1 with TRBJ1-6; the D gene is possibly TRBD1 (6 bases). The CDR3 runs 15 residues. Trimming took off 6 bases at V and 4 bases at J, with 16 bases between the two ends. In germline, CDR1 is DFQATT, CDR2 SNEGSKA (reference sequence). For the CDR3, the DNA is TGCAGTGCGATCCCCGGACAGCCGTATAATTCACCCCTCCACTTT. Translating it yields CSAIPGQPYNSPLHF.

This clonotype was counted between two and nine times. This chain joins TRBV4-2 and TRBJ2-3; TRBD2 might be the D (7 bases). The CDR3 sequence is 17 residues long. The V end was cut by 0 bases, the J end by 5 bases, with 18 bases between. Germline values: CDR1 LGHNA, CDR2 YNFKEQ. The CDR3 bases are TGTGCCAGCAGCCAAGAGTTGAGGGGGGGCGGGTTAGATACGCAGTATTTT. Translating gives CASSQELRGGGLDTQYF.

This clonotype was seen ten or more times. The gene calls are TRBV5-8 and TRBJ1-1, with TRBD1 matching over 8 bases. The J segment lost 1 base and the V segment lost 4 bases, leaving 12 bases of the junction unmatched. The length of the CDR3 is 17 residues. Germline-derived CDR1 and CDR2 are SGHTS and YDEGEE. The CDR3 nucleotides are TGTGCCAGCAGCACGACCGGGACAGGCGGAGGGAACACTGAAGCTTTCTTT. Encoded protein: CASSTTGTGGGNTEAFF.